A selection of T cell receptor beta chains follows, all from one sample in a study of T cells in Graves' hyperthyroidism and ophthalmopathy. MiXCR was run by TCRdb on the multiplex PCR reads, yielding one entry per CDR3 protein. This table holds hundreds of thousands of distinct CDR3 sequences, around 15% found once. Source material: blood. The receptors were sampled from a woman younger than 35 with Graves' hyperthyroidism. The CDR3 runs from the conserved cysteine through the conserved F or W. D genes are given only for firm matches. Rows give clone size only sometimes, using once, few, many, or a class for an expanded clone.

v_call,d_call,j_call,clone_size,cdr3_nt,cdr3_aa
TRBV11-1,.,TRBJ2-7,many,TGTGCCACCTCACAGGAGGGAACCTACGAGCAGTACTTC,CATSQEGTYEQYF
TRBV6-2/TRBV6-3,TRBD2,TRBJ2-1,.,TGTGCCAGCGCGATTTCTAGCGGGTACAATGAGCAGTTCTTC,CASAISSGYNEQFF
TRBV10-3,TRBD1,TRBJ2-7,many,TGTGCCATCAGTGAGTCTATCCGGGACAGGGGAAACGAGCAGTACTTC,CAISESIRDRGNEQYF
TRBV4-1,TRBD2,TRBJ2-1,many,TGCGCCAGCAGCCGAATTATAGCGGGTACCTCCAGATCCTTCAATGAGCAGTTCTTC,CASSRIIAGTSRSFNEQFF
TRBV20-1,.,TRBJ2-7,.,TGCAGTGCTAGAGAAATTCGGGTCAGCGAGCGGTACTTC,CSAREIRVSERYF
TRBV27,TRBD2,TRBJ2-1,many,TGTGCCAGCAGTTCCCTGACTAGCGGGACTGGTAATGAGCAGTTCTTC,CASSSLTSGTGNEQFF
TRBV15,TRBD2,TRBJ2-2,.,TGTGCCACCAGCAGATCAAGCGGGAGGGCCACCGGGGAGCTGTTTTTT,CATSRSSGRATGELFF
TRBV14,TRBD2,TRBJ2-1,many,TGTGCCAGCAGTCCCACGACTAGCGGGAGGTCGGACAATGAGCAGTTCTTC,CASSPTTSGRSDNEQFF
TRBV6-2/TRBV6-3,TRBD2,TRBJ2-2,.,TGTGCCAGCGGGGGAGGGCTAGGATTTACCGGGGAGCTGTTTTTT,CASGGGLGFTGELFF
TRBV27,.,TRBJ2-7,few,TGTGCCAGCAGTTCTCCCGCTAATACCAACTACGAGCAGTGCTTC,CASSSPANTNYEQCF
TRBV20-1,.,TRBJ2-7,.,TGCAGTGCTAGGTCCATAGGGCACGAGCAGTACTTC,CSARSIGHEQYF
TRBV7-9,.,TRBJ2-3,few,TGTGCCAGCACAAGCTTGGCAACGGCTAGCACAGATACGCAGTATTTT,CASTSLATASTDTQYF
TRBV6-1,TRBD2,TRBJ2-3,.,TGTGCCAGCAGGAGCGGACTAGCGGGGGGTAGCACAGATACGCAGTATTTT,CASRSGLAGGSTDTQYF
TRBV5-6,.,TRBJ2-2,.,TGTGCCAGCAGCTTGGCTCTAGCAGATCTTTCCGGGGAGCCGTTTTTT,CASSLALADLSGEPFF
TRBV20-1,.,TRBJ2-1,many,TGCAGTGCTAGATCGAGGGTACAGCAGTTCTTC,CSARSRVQQFF
TRBV4-1,TRBD1,TRBJ2-7,few,TGCGCCAGCAGCCAGCCCGGGGACAGCTACGAGCAGTACTTC,CASSQPGDSYEQYF
TRBV20-1,.,TRBJ2-3,.,TGCAGTGCTAGAGAGCGATCGTCGATTAGCACAGATACGCAGTATTTT,CSARERSSISTDTQYF
TRBV24-1,.,TRBJ2-5,few,TGTGCCACCAGTGGGGCAGACAGCATACAAGAGACCCAGTACTTC,CATSGADSIQETQYF
TRBV7-9,.,TRBJ1-4,.,TGTGCCAGCAGCCTCTTACTTGGAGCAACTAATGAAAAACTGTTTTTT,CASSLLLGATNEKLFF
TRBV11-2,.,TRBJ2-3,.,TGTGCCAGCAGCCGTTACGGAGATACGCAGTATTTT,CASSRYGDTQYF
TRBV14,.,TRBJ2-1,.,TGTGCCAGCAGCCAGGTTTATATAATGAGCTCCTACAATGAGCAGTTCTTC,CASSQVYIMSSYNEQFF
TRBV10-3,TRBD1,TRBJ1-6,.,TGTGCCATCAGTGACCCAGGGGGATCCTATAATTCACCCCTCCACTTT,CAISDPGGSYNSPLHF
TRBV27,.,TRBJ1-2,few,TGTGCCAGCAGTTTACATGCTGGGACTCTCTCTAACTATGGCTACACCTTC,CASSLHAGTLSNYGYTF
TRBV20-1,TRBD2,TRBJ2-7,many,TGCAGTGCTAGATCCCCCTTAGCGGGTGGGCCTTGGGAGCAGTACTTC,CSARSPLAGGPWEQYF
TRBV5-6,.,TRBJ2-1,once,TGTGCCAGCAGCTTGGGGAGGAGATCAACCCTCTACGAGCAGTTCTTC,CASSLGRRSTLYEQFF
TRBV6-2/TRBV6-3,TRBD2,TRBJ2-7,many,TGTGCCAGCTATACCTCGGGGGGTCCCTACGAGCAGTACTTC,CASYTSGGPYEQYF
TRBV7-2,.,TRBJ2-2,many,TGTGCCAGCAGCTTAAGGGCCGTCTCCACCGGGGAGCTGTTTTTT,CASSLRAVSTGELFF
TRBV7-3,.,TRBJ2-5,many,TGTGCCAGCAGCCTCGTGGGTGGGGGCATTGGCGAGACCCAGTACTTC,CASSLVGGGIGETQYF
TRBV28,TRBD1,TRBJ1-5,.,TGTGCCAGCAGTTCTTTCAGGGGGCGCCCCGTTGATCAGCCCCAGCATTTT,CASSSFRGRPVDQPQHF
TRBV7-3,TRBD1,TRBJ2-3,many,TGTGCCAGCAGCTCCGTGCCCAGGACAGGGGGCACAGATACGCAGTATTTT,CASSSVPRTGGTDTQYF
TRBV6-1,TRBD2,TRBJ2-5,many,TGTGCCAGCAGTCTAGCGGGAGAATGGGGAGAGACCCAGTACTTC,CASSLAGEWGETQYF
TRBV7-2,.,TRBJ1-3,many,TGTGCCAGCAGCCAATCAGTGTCTGGAAACACCATATATTTT,CASSQSVSGNTIYF
TRBV3-1,.,TRBJ1-1,many,TGTGCCAGCAGCCCCCTAGGCGGCCTAGTGACTGAAGCTTTCTTT,CASSPLGGLVTEAFF
TRBV28,.,TRBJ1-1,.,TGTGCCAGCAGTCCAGGGCCAAAGGGGTTCACTGAAGCTTTCTTT,CASSPGPKGFTEAFF
TRBV2,TRBD1,TRBJ2-1,few,TGTGCCAGCAGTGAAGTTCCCCAGGGGGCCTACAATGAGCAGTTCTTC,CASSEVPQGAYNEQFF
TRBV27,.,TRBJ2-1,few,TGTGCCAGCAGTTTATTGAGCAGTAATGCCTTATCTCCTTACAATGAGCAGTTCTTC,CASSLLSSNALSPYNEQFF
TRBV29-1,.,TRBJ2-1,.,TGCAGCGTTGAAAGGGGCAATGAGCAGTTCTTC,CSVERGNEQFF
TRBV11-3,.,TRBJ2-2,many,TGTGCCAGCAGCTTAGGGGGTCGGAACAGCGGGGAGCTGTTTTTT,CASSLGGRNSGELFF
TRBV7-3,.,TRBJ2-1,.,TGTGCCAGCAGCTCTCAACAGGGAGGGGGCTACAATGAGCAGTTCTTC,CASSSQQGGGYNEQFF
TRBV10-3,.,TRBJ2-2,.,TGTGCCATCAGTGAGTCAGGCTTTGGGGAGCTGTTTTTT,CAISESGFGELFF
TRBV12-3/TRBV12-4,TRBD1,TRBJ2-7,many,TGTGCCAGCAGTTTAGCGGGACAGGGCGGCGAGCAGTACTTC,CASSLAGQGGEQYF
TRBV6-5,TRBD2,TRBJ2-3,few,TGTGCCAGCAGTTACCTGGGCGGGAGCATCACAGATACGCAGTATTTT,CASSYLGGSITDTQYF